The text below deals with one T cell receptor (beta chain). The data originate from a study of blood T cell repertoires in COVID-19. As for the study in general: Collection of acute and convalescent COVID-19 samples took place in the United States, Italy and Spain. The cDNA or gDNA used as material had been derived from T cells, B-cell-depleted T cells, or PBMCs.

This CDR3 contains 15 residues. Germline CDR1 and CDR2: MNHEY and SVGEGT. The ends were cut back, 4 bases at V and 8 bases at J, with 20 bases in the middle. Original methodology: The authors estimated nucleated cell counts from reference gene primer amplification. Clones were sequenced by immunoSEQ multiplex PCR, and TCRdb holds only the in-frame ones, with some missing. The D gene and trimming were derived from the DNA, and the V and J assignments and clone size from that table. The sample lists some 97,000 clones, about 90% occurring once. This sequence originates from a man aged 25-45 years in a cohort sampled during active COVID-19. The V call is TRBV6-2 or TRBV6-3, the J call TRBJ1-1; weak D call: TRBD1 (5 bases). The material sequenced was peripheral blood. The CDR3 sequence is CASSSGGTKPSEAFF. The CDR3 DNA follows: TGTGCCAGCAGTTCCGGGGGAACCAAACCCTCGGAAGCTTTCTTT.